This T cell receptor (beta chain) was recorded in a study of OX40 agonist ivuxolimab in advanced cancers. Overall study findings and caveats: Certain nonresponding patients likewise had low normalized T-cell clonal expansion. The specificity for antigen of the expanded peripheral T cells was not determined.

Of note for this clone: Its specificity is unknown.

TCRdb keeps only in-frame clones here, not all; method: immunoSEQ multiplex PCR. The repertoire includes tens of thousands of clones, more than 75% of them detected once, and approximately 0.43% sits in the top ten. The CDR3 contains 16 residues. Germline loops: CDR1 ENHRY, CDR2 SYGVKD. V trimming: 3 bases; J trimming: 2 bases; junction bases outside the gene matches: 3. The gene calls are TRBV10-3 and TRBJ2-5; 13 bases line up with TRBD2. This sequence originates from an adult with an advanced solid tumor such as melanoma, head and neck, liver or kidney cancer. Material: CD4+ or CD8+ T cells sorted from blood, obtained in a trial of the OX40 agonist ivuxolimab. This CDR3 reads CAISDWTSGGQETQYF. The CDR3 DNA reads as TGTGCCATCAGTGACTGGACTAGCGGGGGTCAAGAGACCCAGTACTTC.